The next 17 T cell receptor beta chains were all read from a single sample in a study of early T cells in non-severe SARS-CoV-2 infection. TCRdb analysed the 5' RACE reads with MiXCR anew, one entry per CDR3 protein. Among about 55,000 distinct CDR3 sequences listed, about 6.4% were seen once. Sequenced material: whole blood, taken at baseline. These receptors came from an adult who was a healthcare worker with PCR-confirmed SARS-CoV-2 infection or an uninfected control (not recorded which).

At least ten counts were recorded for this clonotype. The chain carries TRBV7-2 and TRBJ2-5; 8 nucleotides match TRBD1. The CDR3 runs to 13 residues. After removal of 8 bases from V and 3 bases from J, the junction contained 5 bases not matched to a gene. Germline V lookup: CDR1 SGHTA, CDR2 FQGNSA. This CDR3 is CASGGQVEETQYF. CDR3 DNA sequence: TGTGCCAGCGGGGGACAGGTTGAAGAGACCCAGTACTTC.

Many counts were recorded for this clonotype. This chain links TRBV7-2 with TRBJ1-2; D remains ambiguous. CDR1 and CDR2 from the germline V gene are SGHTA and FQGNSA. The V gene lost 4 bases and the J gene lost 7 bases, with 7 bases spanning the gap. There are 11 residues in the CDR3. The CDR3 nucleotides read TGTGCCAGCAGCTCCCATCCTGGCTACACCTTC. Residues: CASSSHPGYTF. Supplemented by reference TRBV7-2 and TRBJ1-2, the full variable domain reads GAGVSQSPSNKVTEKGKDVELRCDPISGHTALYWYRQSLGQGLEFLIYFQGNSAPDKSGLPSDRFSAERTGGSVSTLTIQRTQQEDSAVYLCASSSHPGYTFGSGTRLTVV.

This clonotype was counted between two and nine times. The J gene is TRBJ1-5, the V gene TRBV20-1, with a weak D call TRBD1 (5 bases). CDR3 length equals 17 residues. CDR1 DFQATT and CDR2 SNEGSKA come from the germline V gene (reference sequence). Trimming shortened V by 0 bases and J by 3 bases, and 18 bases separated the two germline ends. CDR3 in amino acids: CSARDFREGRDNQPQHF. The CDR3 DNA sequence: TGCAGTGCTAGAGATTTCCGCGAGGGACGGGACAATCAGCCCCAGCATTTT.

This clonotype has a handful of counts. This chain uses TRBV28 with TRBJ1-1; no firm D call. The CDR3 is 14 amino acids. With 3 bases removed from V and 4 bases from J, the gap between germline ends came to 12 bases. Germline CDR1 and CDR2: MDHEN and SYDVKM. The CDR3 DNA follows: TGTGCCAGCAGTTTTTTGGAGGGCGGCACTGAAGCTTTCTTT. Residues: CASSFLEGGTEAFF.

This clonotype was seen more than once but under ten times. CDR3 sequence: CASSLEGQPQHF. CDR3 in DNA: TGTGCCAGCAGCTTAGAGGGTCAGCCCCAGCATTTT. The chain employs TRBV7-9 and TRBJ1-5; D remains unclear. V shed 1 base and J shed 6 bases, with 4 bases lying between them. Germline loops: CDR1 SEHNR, CDR2 FQNEAQ (reference sequence). The length of the CDR3 is 12 residues.

As to this clonotype: A much bigger clone sits one base away, suggesting this may be a read error. The rearrangement joins TRBV27 to TRBJ2-7; D perhaps matches TRBD1 (6 bases). The V gene lost 3 bases and the J gene lost 2 bases, with 17 bases spanning the gap. The germline CDR1 and CDR2 sequences are MNHEY and SMNVEV (reference sequence). The CDR3 spans 16 residues. This CDR3 is CASSFSQGTKTYEQYF. The CDR3 DNA sequence: TGTGCCAGCAGTTTTTCCCAGGGGACAAAGACCTACGAGCAGTACTTC.

This clonotype was found a few times. This chain links TRBV6-5 with TRBJ2-3; no definite D call. The germline gives CDR1 MNHEY, CDR2 SVGAGI. Trimming left V 4 bases short and J 3 bases short, with 11 bases between. This CDR3 is 14 amino acids long. The CDR3 loop reads CASSSGIQTDTQYF. In DNA, the CDR3 is TGTGCCAGCAGTTCAGGTATCCAAACAGATACGCAGTATTTT.

J is TRBJ2-7 and V is TRBV29-1; tentatively, D is TRBD2 (6 bases). Germline CDR1 reads SQVTM; CDR2 reads ANQGSEA. Trimming left V 5 bases short and J 4 bases short, with 12 bases between. This CDR3 spans 12 amino acids. CDR3 DNA sequence: TGCAGCGTTAGAGTTGGAGGGTACGAGCAGTACTTC. Its translation: CSVRVGGYEQYF.

This rearrangement joins TRBV20-1 to TRBJ1-2; D not resolved. In germline, CDR1 is DFQATT, CDR2 SNEGSKA (reference sequence). V dropped 3 bases and J dropped 2 bases, with 7 bases sitting between them. The CDR3 loop spans 12 amino acids. The CDR3 sequence is CSASGVNYGYTF. The CDR3, as DNA: TGCAGTGCTAGTGGGGTGAACTATGGCTACACCTTC.

The rearrangement joins TRBV12-3 or TRBV12-4 to TRBJ2-3, with 12 bases matching TRBD2. Losses at the gene ends were 6 bases for V and 3 bases for J; bases not matched to a gene: 16. The CDR3 extends over 19 amino acids. The CDR3 region is CASSRPTSGGLMETDTQYF. In nucleotides, the CDR3 is TGTGCCAGCAGCCGACCGACTAGCGGGGGACTTATGGAGACAGATACGCAGTATTTT.

This sequence joins TRBV7-2 and TRBJ1-4; D remains unclear. Germline CDR1 SGHTA, CDR2 FQGNSA. Trimming stripped 1 base from V and 7 bases from J, with 4 bases between. The CDR3 totals 12 residues. For the CDR3, the DNA is TGTGCCAGCAGCTTAGAGAGTGAAAAACTGTTTTTT. This sequence encodes CASSLESEKLFF.

This clonotype turned up a few times. The rearrangement joins TRBV7-2 to TRBJ1-2; tentatively, D is TRBD1 (6 bases). The CDR3 spans 14 residues. The germline CDR1 and CDR2 sequences are SGHTA and FQGNSA. V was pared by 5 bases and J by 4 bases, with 14 bases between. This chain's CDR3 is CASSRSTGSYGYTF. CDR3 DNA sequence: TGTGCCAGCAGCCGATCGACAGGCTCCTATGGCTACACCTTC.

This clonotype was counted a few times. The rearrangement uses TRBV30 and TRBJ2-3, with 10 nucleotides matching TRBD2. CDR1 is GTSNPN and CDR2 is SVGIG in the germline V gene (reference sequence). V shed 6 bases, J shed 5 bases, and the junction held 5 bases outside the gene matches. This CDR3 has 13 amino acids. The CDR3 DNA reads as TGTGCCTGCGGTAGCGGGGGGAAAGATACGCAGTATTTT. As protein: CACGSGGKDTQYF.

This clonotype showed up many times. The rearrangement joins TRBV18 to TRBJ2-7; D is possibly TRBD1 or TRBD2 (5 bases each). V was cut by 1 base and J by 2 bases, with 15 bases left in between. The germline V gene has CDR1 KGHSH and CDR2 LQKENI. The CDR3 extends over 16 amino acids. CDR3 bases: TGTGCCAGCTCACCACTTGGGGACCCTCCTACCTACGAGCAGTACTTC. Protein product: CASSPLGDPPTYEQYF.

This rearrangement joins TRBV29-1 to TRBJ2-5; possibly TRBD2 for D (5 bases). The V end was cut by 6 bases, the J end by 4 bases, with 15 bases between. Per germline, CDR1 SQVTM and CDR2 ANQGSEA. The CDR3 totals 13 residues. The CDR3 bases are TGCAGCGTCACCGGGGTCCCGATAGAGACCCAGTACTTC. Its protein is CSVTGVPIETQYF.

This clonotype was observed many times. The genes are TRBV7-9 and TRBJ1-1; a possible D gene is TRBD1 (5 bases). The CDR3 has 17 residues. The V end was cut by 1 base, the J end by 5 bases, with 20 bases between. Germline CDR1 and CDR2: SEHNR and FQNEAQ (reference sequence). The DNA of the CDR3 is TGTGCCAGCAGCTTAGACAGGTGGAAGCGGAAAACAACTGAAGCTTTCTTT. It codes for CASSLDRWKRKTTEAFF.

The CDR3 loop is CASSDPASGGANEQFF. The CDR3 DNA follows: TGTGCCAGCAGTGACCCGGCTAGCGGGGGGGCGAATGAGCAGTTCTTC. The chain recombines TRBV6-4 with TRBJ2-1; 12 bases fit TRBD2. The CDR3 loop spans 16 amino acids. The junction had 6 bases not matched to a gene; V was cut back by 2 bases and J by 7 bases. Germline CDR1 is MRHNA and CDR2 is SNTAGT.